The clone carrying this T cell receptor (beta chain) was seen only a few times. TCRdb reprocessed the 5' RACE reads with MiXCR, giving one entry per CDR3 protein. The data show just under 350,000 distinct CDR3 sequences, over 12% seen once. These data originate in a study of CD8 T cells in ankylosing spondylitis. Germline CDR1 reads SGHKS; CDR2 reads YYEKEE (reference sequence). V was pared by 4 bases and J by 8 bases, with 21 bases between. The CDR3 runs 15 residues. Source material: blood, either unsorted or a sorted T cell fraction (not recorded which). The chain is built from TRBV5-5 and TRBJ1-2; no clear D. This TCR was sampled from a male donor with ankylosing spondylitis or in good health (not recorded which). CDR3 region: CASSQTAGGSYGYTF. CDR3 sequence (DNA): TGTGCCAGCAGCCAAACAGCGGGCGGGTCGTACGGCTACACCTTC.